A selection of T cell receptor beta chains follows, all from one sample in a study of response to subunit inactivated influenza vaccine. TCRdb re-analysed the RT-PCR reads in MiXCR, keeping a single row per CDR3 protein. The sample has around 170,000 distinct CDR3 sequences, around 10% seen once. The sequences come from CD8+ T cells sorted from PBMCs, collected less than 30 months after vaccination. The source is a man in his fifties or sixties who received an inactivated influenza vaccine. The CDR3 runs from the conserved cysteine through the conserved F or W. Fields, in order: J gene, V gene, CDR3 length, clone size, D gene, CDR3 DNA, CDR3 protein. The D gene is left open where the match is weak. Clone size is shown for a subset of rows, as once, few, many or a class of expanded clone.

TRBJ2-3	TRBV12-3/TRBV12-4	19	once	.	TGTGCCTGCAGTTTTCCCCTCGGACGGATAATTTCTAGCACAGATACGCAGTATTTT	CACSFPLGRIISSTDTQYF
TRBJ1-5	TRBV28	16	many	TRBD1	TGTGCCAGCAGTTTATGGGGACAGGGGAACAATCAGCCCCAGCATTTT	CASSLWGQGNNQPQHF
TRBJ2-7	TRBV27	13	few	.	TGTGCCAGCAGTTCGATTAGCTCCTACGAGCAGTACTTC	CASSSISSYEQYF
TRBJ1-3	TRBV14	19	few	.	TGTGCCAGCAGCCAGATCGGTGGCCGCGGTCGGCTCTCTGGAAACACCATATATTTT	CASSQIGGRGRLSGNTIYF
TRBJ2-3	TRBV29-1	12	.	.	TGCAGCGTTGACGGTAGGGCAGATACGCAGTATTTT	CSVDGRADTQYF
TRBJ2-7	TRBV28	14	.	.	TGTGCCAGCAGTTTATTCGGACGCTCCTACGAGCAGTACTTC	CASSLFGRSYEQYF
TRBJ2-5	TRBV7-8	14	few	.	TGTGCCAGCAGCGTAGGACTGTACCAAGAGACCCAGTACTTC	CASSVGLYQETQYF
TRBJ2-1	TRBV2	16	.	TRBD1	TGTGCCAGCAGTGAAACGGACAGGGTCCCCTACAATGAGCAGTTCTTC	CASSETDRVPYNEQFF
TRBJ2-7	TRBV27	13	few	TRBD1	TGTGCCAGCAGTCCCAACAGGGGGTCGGGGCAGTACTTC	CASSPNRGSGQYF
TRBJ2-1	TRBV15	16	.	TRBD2	TGTGCCACCAGCAGACTACAGAGCGGGGGAGACAATGAGCAGTTCTTC	CATSRLQSGGDNEQFF
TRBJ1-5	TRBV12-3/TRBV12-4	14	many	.	TGTGCCAGCAGTCTATCAGGTAGCAATCAGCCCCAGCATTTT	CASSLSGSNQPQHF
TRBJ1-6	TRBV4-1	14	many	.	TGCGCCAGCGATCCTCTGGCAGGGGATTCACCCCTCCACTTT	CASDPLAGDSPLHF
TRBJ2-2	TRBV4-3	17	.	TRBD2	TGCGCCAGCAGCCCCCGGACTAGCGAGGCTAACACCGGGGAGCTGTTTTTT	CASSPRTSEANTGELFF
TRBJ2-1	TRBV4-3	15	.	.	TGCGCCAGCAGCCAAGTTTATTTGTTCGTGGATGAGCAGTTCTTC	CASSQVYLFVDEQFF
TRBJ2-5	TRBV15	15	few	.	TGTGCCACCAGCAGCGGTAGTGGTACGGGAGAGACCCAGTACTTC	CATSSGSGTGETQYF
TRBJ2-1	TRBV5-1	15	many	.	TGCGCCAGCTCGGGGGGCGGGGATTCCTACAATGAGCAGTTCTTC	CASSGGGDSYNEQFF
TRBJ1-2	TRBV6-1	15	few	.	TGTGCCAGCAGTCCCTACAGGGTAGTGGGCTATGGCTACACCTTC	CASSPYRVVGYGYTF
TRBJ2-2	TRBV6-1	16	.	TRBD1	TGTGCCAGCAGACTACGACAGGGAAGAAGCACCGGGGAGCTGTTTTTT	CASRLRQGRSTGELFF
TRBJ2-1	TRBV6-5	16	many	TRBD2	TGTGCCAGCAGTTCTGTTCGACTAGCGTCTCTCAATGAGCAGTTCTTC	CASSSVRLASLNEQFF
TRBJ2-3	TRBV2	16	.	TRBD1	TGTGCCAGCAGTGTCCCGCGAGTGGGACAGCCAGATACGCAGTATTTT	CASSVPRVGQPDTQYF
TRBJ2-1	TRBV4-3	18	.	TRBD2	TGCGCCAGCAGCCAGTGGACTAGCGGGGTGAACGCATACAATGAGCAGTTCTTC	CASSQWTSGVNAYNEQFF
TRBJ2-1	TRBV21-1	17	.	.	TGTGCCAGCAGCAAAGAGGAAAGGGGGCGTTTATTCAATGAGCAGTTCTTC	CASSKEERGRLFNEQFF
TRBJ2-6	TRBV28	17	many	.	TGTGCCAGCAGTTTTCGGGGACTTCCCTCTGGGGCCAACGTCCTGACTTTC	CASSFRGLPSGANVLTF
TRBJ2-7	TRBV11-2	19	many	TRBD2	TGTGCCAGCAGCCCCTCGGGGGACAGGGGACTAGCGGGGGCCTACGAGCAGTACTTC	CASSPSGDRGLAGAYEQYF
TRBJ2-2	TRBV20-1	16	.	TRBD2	TGCAGTGCTAGGGACTCTAGCGGGAGGGCCCCCGGGGAGCTGTTTTTT	CSARDSSGRAPGELFF
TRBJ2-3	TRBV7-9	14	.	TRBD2	TGTGCCAGCAGTCGGACTAGCGGGAGTGATACGCAGTATTTT	CASSRTSGSDTQYF
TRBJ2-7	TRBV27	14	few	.	TGTGCCAGCAGTTTATCGTCCCTCCCCTACGAGCAGTACTTC	CASSLSSLPYEQYF
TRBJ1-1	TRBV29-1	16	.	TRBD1	TGCAGCGTTGAAGCGGGACCAGGGGGCTTGAACACTGAAGCTTTCTTT	CSVEAGPGGLNTEAFF
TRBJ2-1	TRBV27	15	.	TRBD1	TGTGCCAGCAGTTCCGGGACAGGGGAATACAATGAGCAGTTCTTC	CASSSGTGEYNEQFF
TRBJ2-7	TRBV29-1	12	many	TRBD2	TGCAGCGTTGTAGCGGGGGCCTACGAGCAGTACTTC	CSVVAGAYEQYF
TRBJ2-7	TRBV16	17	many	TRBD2	TGTGCCAGCAGCCAATGGCTAGCGGGAGCCGGGGAATCCGAGCAGTACTTC	CASSQWLAGAGESEQYF
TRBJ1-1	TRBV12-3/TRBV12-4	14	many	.	TGTGCCAGCAGTTTCGGACAGCCGAACACTGAAGCTTTCTTT	CASSFGQPNTEAFF
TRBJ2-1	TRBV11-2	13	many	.	TGTGCCAGCATAGGGTCTGGATACAATGAGCAGTTCTTC	CASIGSGYNEQFF
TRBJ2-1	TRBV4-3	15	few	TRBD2	TGCGCCAGCAGCCAAGGGGGGCTAGCGGGCAATGAGCAGTTCTTC	CASSQGGLAGNEQFF
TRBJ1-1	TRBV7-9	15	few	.	TGTGCCAGCAGCCATCAGAACGGGGGGGTCCCTGAAGCTTTCTTT	CASSHQNGGVPEAFF
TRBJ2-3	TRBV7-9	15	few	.	TGTGCCAGCAGCCGGCTGACGGTCAACACAGATACGCAGTATTTT	CASSRLTVNTDTQYF
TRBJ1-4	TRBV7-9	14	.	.	TGTGCCAGCAGCTCGTCGGACTTATTAGAAAAACTGTTTTTT	CASSSSDLLEKLFF